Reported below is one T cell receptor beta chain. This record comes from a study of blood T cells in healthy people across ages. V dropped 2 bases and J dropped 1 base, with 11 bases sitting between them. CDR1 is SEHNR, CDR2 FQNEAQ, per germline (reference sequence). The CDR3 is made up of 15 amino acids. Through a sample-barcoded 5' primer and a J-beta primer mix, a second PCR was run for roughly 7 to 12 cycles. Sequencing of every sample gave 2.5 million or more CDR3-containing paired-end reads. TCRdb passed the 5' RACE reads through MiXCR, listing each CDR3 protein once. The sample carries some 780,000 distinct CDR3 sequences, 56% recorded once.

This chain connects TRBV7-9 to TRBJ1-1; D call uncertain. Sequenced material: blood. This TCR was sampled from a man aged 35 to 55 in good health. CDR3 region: CASSLIGGPNTEAFF. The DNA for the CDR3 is TGTGCCAGCAGCTTAATCGGCGGCCCGAACACTGAAGCTTTCTTT. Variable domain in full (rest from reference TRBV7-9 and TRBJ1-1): DTGVSQNPRHKITKRGQNVTFRCDPISEHNRLYWYRQTLGQGPEFLTYFQNEAQLEKSRLLSDRFSAERPKGSFSTLEIQRTEQGDSAMYLCASSLIGGPNTEAFFGQGTRLTVV.